This T cell receptor beta chain was observed in a study of brain T cells in children with intractable seizures. Study-level findings and limits: HCMV serostatus was not known, and viral specificity came from CDR3 similarity only. Top 50 brain clonotypes included both public and private clones. Clones missing pre-surgery may reflect undersampling of that blood sample.

The germline CDR1 and CDR2 sequences are SGHRS and YFSETQ. The V end lost 2 bases, the J end lost 1 base, and 14 bases lay between the germline ends. This CDR3 comprises 16 residues. The sequenced cases were selected for having the highest brain T cell transcript signatures. Before surgery, patients took at least one anti-epileptic drug. Only a few counts were recorded for this clone. Antigen unknown. Generated by immunoSEQ multiplex PCR, the TCRdb table keeps only in-frame clones and is missing some. The sample has about 7,800 clones; less than 75% are singletons. The gene calls are TRBV5-1 and TRBJ2-3; D unresolved. This TCR was sampled from a boy under three years old with tuberous sclerosis and intractable seizures. Sequenced here: resected brain tissue, sampled at surgery. CDR3 DNA: TGCGCCAGCAGCTTAAACCTGCGAACCCGCACAGATACGCAGTATTTT. Protein product: CASSLNLRTRTDTQYF.